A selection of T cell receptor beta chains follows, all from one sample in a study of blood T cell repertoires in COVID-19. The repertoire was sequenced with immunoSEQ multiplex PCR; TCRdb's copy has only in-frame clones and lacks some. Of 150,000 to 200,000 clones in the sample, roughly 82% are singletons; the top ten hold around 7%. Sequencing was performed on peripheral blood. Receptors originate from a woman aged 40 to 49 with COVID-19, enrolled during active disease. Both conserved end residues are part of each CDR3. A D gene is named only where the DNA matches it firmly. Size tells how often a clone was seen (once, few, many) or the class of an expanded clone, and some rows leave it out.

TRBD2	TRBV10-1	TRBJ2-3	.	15	TGCGCCAGCAAGGCTAGCGGGGGTCTTGCAGATACGCAGTATTTT	CASKASGGLADTQYF
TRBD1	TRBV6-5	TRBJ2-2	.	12	TGTGCCAGTCGACAGGGAACCGGGGAGCTGTTTTTT	CASRQGTGELFF
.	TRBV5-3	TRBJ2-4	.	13	.	CARGGESTSAKYF
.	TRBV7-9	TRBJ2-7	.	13	TGTGCCAGCAGCCTAAACAGGGTCGACGAGCAGTACTTC	CASSLNRVDEQYF
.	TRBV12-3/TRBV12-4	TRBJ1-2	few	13	TGTGCCAGCACCAAGACAGGTCACTATGGCTACACCTTC	CASTKTGHYGYTF
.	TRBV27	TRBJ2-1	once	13	TGTGCCAGCAACCTTCCCGAGGGGGGGGAGCAGTTCTTC	CASNLPEGGEQFF
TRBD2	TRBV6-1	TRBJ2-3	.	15	TGTGCCAGCAGTGAACTCGCGGGAGTGACAGATACGCAGTATTTT	CASSELAGVTDTQYF
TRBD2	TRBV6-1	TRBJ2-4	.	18	TGTGCCAGCAGTGAAGCTAGCGGGGGGGCCGGGGCCAAAAACATTCAGTACTTC	CASSEASGGAGAKNIQYF
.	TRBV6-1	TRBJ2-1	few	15	TGTGCCAGCAGTGAGTCCGGGGGTACCCGTAATGAGCAGTTCTTC	CASSESGGTRNEQFF
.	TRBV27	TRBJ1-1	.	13	TGTGCCAGCAGGCCCGGGGTGAACACTGAAGCTTTCTTT	CASRPGVNTEAFF
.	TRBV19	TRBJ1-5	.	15	TGTGCCAGTAGTATAGGGAGGTATAGCAATCAGCCCCAGCATTTT	CASSIGRYSNQPQHF
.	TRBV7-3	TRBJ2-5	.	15	TGTGCCAGCAGCTCGGATAGCGCCAGTCAAGAGACCCAGTACTTC	CASSSDSASQETQYF
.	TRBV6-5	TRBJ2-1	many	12	TGTGCCAGCAGCCCCCCCGAGGGTGAGCAGTTCTTC	CASSPPEGEQFF
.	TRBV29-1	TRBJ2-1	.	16	TGCAGCGTTGAAGTCAATAGCGGCCGCCCGTACAATGAGCAGTTCTTC	CSVEVNSGRPYNEQFF
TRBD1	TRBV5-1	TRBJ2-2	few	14	TGCGCCAGCAGCTTTGAGGGGGCCACCGGGGAGCTGTTTTTT	CASSFEGATGELFF
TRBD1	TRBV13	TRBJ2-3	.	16	TGTGCCAGCAGCTTAAAGGACAGGGTAGGCACAGATACGCAGTATTTT	CASSLKDRVGTDTQYF
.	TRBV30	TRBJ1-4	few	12	TGTGCCTGGAGTGTTAGTAATGAAAAACTGTTTTTT	CAWSVSNEKLFF
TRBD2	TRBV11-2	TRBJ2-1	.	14	TGTGCCAGCAGCTCCTCTAGCGGCTACAATGAGCAGTTCTTC	CASSSSSGYNEQFF
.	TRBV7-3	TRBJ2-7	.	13	TGTGCCAGCAGCCGTGAGACGACAGGCTATCTGTACTTC	CASSRETTGYLYF
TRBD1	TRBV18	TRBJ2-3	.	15	TGTGCCAGCTCACCTCAGGGGGCAAGGGGAGATACGCAGTATTTT	CASSPQGARGDTQYF
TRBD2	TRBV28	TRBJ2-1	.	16	TGTGCCAGCAGTCCGACCGGGCGGACTAGCAGCCATGAGCAGTTCTTC	CASSPTGRTSSHEQFF
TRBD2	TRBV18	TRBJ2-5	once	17	TGTGCCAGCTCACCAAGACTAGCGGGGGGCAGCCAAGAGACCCAGTACTTC	CASSPRLAGGSQETQYF
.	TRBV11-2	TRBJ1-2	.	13	TGTGCCAGCAGCCCGACCGGGGAGTGGAGCTACACCTTC	CASSPTGEWSYTF
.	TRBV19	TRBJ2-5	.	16	TGTGCCAGTAGTATGTCGAAAGGGACACCCCGCGTGGCCCAGTACTTC	CASSMSKGTPRVAQYF
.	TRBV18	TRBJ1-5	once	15	TGTGCCAGCTCACCACGCGCGGGAGTTGACCAGCCCCAGCATTTT	CASSPRAGVDQPQHF
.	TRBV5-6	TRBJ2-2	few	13	TGTGCCAGCAGCCGACAAGACCTCGGGGAGCTGTTTTTT	CASSRQDLGELFF
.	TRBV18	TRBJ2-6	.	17	TGTGCCAGCTCACCCCCCAGGGGGGCGGCTGGGGCCAACGTCCTGACTTTC	CASSPPRGAAGANVLTF
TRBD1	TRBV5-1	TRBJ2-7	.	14	TGCGCCAGCAGCCGACAGGGGGCTAACCACGAGCAGTACTTC	CASSRQGANHEQYF
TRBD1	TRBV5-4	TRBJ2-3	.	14	TGTGCCAGCAAGAGACAGGGGGTGACAGATACGCAGTATTTT	CASKRQGVTDTQYF
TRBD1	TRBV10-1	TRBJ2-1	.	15	TGCGCCAGCAGTGAACCCGGGACAGGGGGTGATGAGCAGTTCTTC	CASSEPGTGGDEQFF
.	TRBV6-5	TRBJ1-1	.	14	TGTGCCAGCAGTTACTCGCTGACAGTCCTGGGGGCTTTCTTT	CASSYSLTVLGAFF
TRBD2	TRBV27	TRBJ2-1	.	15	TGTGCCAGCAGCCGCGGGAGCCCCTCCTACAATGAGCAGTTCTTC	CASSRGSPSYNEQFF
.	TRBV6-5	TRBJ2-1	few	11	TGTGCCAGCCGGGGATACAATGAGCAGTTCTTC	CASRGYNEQFF
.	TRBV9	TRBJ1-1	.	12	TGTGCCAGCAGCACCGAGAGCTCTGAAGCTTTCTTT	CASSTESSEAFF
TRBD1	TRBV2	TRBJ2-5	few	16	TGTGCCAGCATCCCCGGGACAGGGTTATATCGGGAGACCCAGTACTTC	CASIPGTGLYRETQYF
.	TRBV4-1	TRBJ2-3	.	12	TGCGCCAGCAGCCACACGGGGGATACGCAGTATTTT	CASSHTGDTQYF
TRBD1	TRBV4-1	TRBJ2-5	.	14	TGCGCCAGCAGCCAAGGGGACAGGGGGAAGACCCAGTACTTC	CASSQGDRGKTQYF
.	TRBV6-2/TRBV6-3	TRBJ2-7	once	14	TGTGCCAGCGGCCAAACGAGGGCTTTGAGAGAGCAGTACTTC	CASGQTRALREQYF
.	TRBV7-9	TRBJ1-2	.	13	TGTGCCAGCAGCTTAAAACACAACTATGGCTACACCTTC	CASSLKHNYGYTF
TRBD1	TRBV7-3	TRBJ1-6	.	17	TGTGCCAGCAGCTTAGGCTCAGAGGGACAGACAAGGTCACCCCTCCACTTT	CASSLGSEGQTRSPLHF
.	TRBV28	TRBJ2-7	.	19	TGTGCCAGCAGTCCCATTGGGTTTGGGGGCTTCCCCACAAGAGACGAGCAGTACTTC	CASSPIGFGGFPTRDEQYF
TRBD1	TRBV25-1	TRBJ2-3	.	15	TGTGCCAGCAGTGAAAGGGACAGGAAGCCAGATACGCAGTATTTT	CASSERDRKPDTQYF
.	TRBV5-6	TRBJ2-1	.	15	TGTGCCAGCAACCGCGGGCTGGGAGACGGGAATGAGCAGTTCTTC	CASNRGLGDGNEQFF
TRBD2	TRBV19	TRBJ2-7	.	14	TGTGCCAGTAGCTCTAGCGGATCAGCCTACGAGCAGTACTTC	CASSSSGSAYEQYF
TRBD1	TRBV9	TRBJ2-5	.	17	TGTGCCAGCAGCTCCATACCCGGGACAGGGGGCGGGGAGACCCAGTACTTC	CASSSIPGTGGGETQYF
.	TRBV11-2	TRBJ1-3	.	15	TGTGCCAGCAGCCTTGAGGGCAGCTCTGGAAACACCATATATTTT	CASSLEGSSGNTIYF
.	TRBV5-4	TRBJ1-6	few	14	TGTGCCAGCAGCTTGATACAGATTAATTCACCCCTCCACTTT	CASSLIQINSPLHF
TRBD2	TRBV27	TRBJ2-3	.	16	TGTGCCAGCTATAGCCTGGGCCTAGCGGTCACAGATACGCAGTATTTT	CASYSLGLAVTDTQYF
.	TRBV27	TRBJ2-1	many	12	TGTGCCAGCATGCTAACTAACAATGAGCAGTTCTTC	CASMLTNNEQFF
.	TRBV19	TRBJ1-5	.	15	TGTGCCAGTAGTATAGCCAGACATAGCAATCAGCCCCAGCATTTT	CASSIARHSNQPQHF
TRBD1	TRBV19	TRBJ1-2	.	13	TGTGCCAGTAGCCTGGACAGGGCTACCGGCTACACCTTC	CASSLDRATGYTF
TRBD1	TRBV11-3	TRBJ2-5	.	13	TGTGCCAGCAGCCCGGGACAGGCTGAGACCCAGTACTTC	CASSPGQAETQYF
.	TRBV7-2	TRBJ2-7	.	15	TGTGCCAGCAGCTTAGTGGTTGGGGCGAACTACGAGCAGTACTTC	CASSLVVGANYEQYF
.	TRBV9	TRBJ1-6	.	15	TGTGCCAGCAGCGTAGCAGGGTCCTATAATTCACCCCTCCACTTT	CASSVAGSYNSPLHF
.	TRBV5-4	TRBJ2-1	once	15	TGTGCCAGCAGCCCGGCGTCGGGGGCCTACAATGAGCAGTTCTTC	CASSPASGAYNEQFF
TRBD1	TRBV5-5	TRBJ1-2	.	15	TGTGCCAGCAGCTTGAACCCGGGACAGCTCGGGGGCTACACCTTC	CASSLNPGQLGGYTF
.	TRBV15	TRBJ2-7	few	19	TGTGCCACCAGCAGAGAGGGCTTGGTCGGGATTAGCGGTACCTACGAGCAGTACTTC	CATSREGLVGISGTYEQYF